Listed here are 15 T cell receptor beta chains from one sample, sequenced in a study of T cells in Graves' hyperthyroidism and ophthalmopathy. Using RNA transcripts as the source, TCR beta CDR3 regions were amplified. When the TCR CDR3 underwent first-round RT-PCR, the HTBI primer set was used. TCRdb ran MiXCR on the multiplex PCR reads and lists one entry per CDR3 protein. The table lists a few hundred thousand distinct CDR3 sequences, less than 20% of them singletons, with roughly 7.3% in the top ten. What was sequenced was blood. The receptors originated from a woman aged 30 to 39 with Graves' hyperthyroidism.

V and J are TRBV3-1 and TRBJ2-1, with TRBD2 matching 13 bases. Germline V gene lookup returns CDR1 LGHDT and CDR2 YNNKEL (reference sequence). This CDR3 has 18 residues. With V trimmed by 1 base and J by 2 bases, 5 bases remained unmatched. The CDR3, as DNA: TGTGCCAGCAGCCAAGGACTAGCGGGAGGAACAACCTACAATGAGCAGTTCTTC. Translating gives CASSQGLAGGTTYNEQFF.

Ten or more counts support this clonotype. V is TRBV12-3 or TRBV12-4 and J is TRBJ2-2, with 9 positions matching TRBD1. CDR3 size: 16 residues. The ends lost 7 bases at V and 8 bases at J; junction bases unmatched: 14. The CDR3 nucleotides read TGTGCCAGCAAGCCACCGGGACAGGGTTCCGTAGGGGAGCTGTTTTTT. It specifies CASKPPGQGSVGELFF.

This clonotype was counted at least ten times. The V gene is TRBV30, the J gene TRBJ2-5; the match to TRBD1 covers 11 bases. Germline V CDR1 and CDR2: GTSNPN, SVGIG (reference sequence). Trimming took 5 bases from V and 12 from J; bases not matched to a gene: 5. This CDR3 comprises 11 residues. CDR3: CAWGTGGREYF. The CDR3 DNA reads TGTGCCTGGGGGACAGGGGGAAGGGAGTACTTC.

This clonotype was seen a few times. The chain carries TRBV10-2 and TRBJ2-7; TRBD2 matches 10 bases. Germline CDR1 and CDR2: WSHSY and SAAADI. With 11 bases clipped from V and 6 bases from J, the junction kept 19 bases outside the gene matches. This CDR3 contains 16 residues. For the CDR3, the DNA is TGCGCCTCGGGACTAGCGAATACAATACCTCCGATCGAGCAGTACTTC. This codes for CASGLANTIPPIEQYF.

This clonotype has a count of ten or more. The chain has TRBV12-3 or TRBV12-4 and TRBJ2-7; D gene ambiguous. V was shortened by 6 bases and J by 3 bases, with 6 bases between the two germline ends. CDR3 length: 11 residues. CDR3 nucleotides: TGTGCCAGCAGATTACACTACGAGCAGTACTTC. Amino acid sequence: CASRLHYEQYF.

This clonotype turned up a few times. V usage is TRBV20-1 and J usage is TRBJ1-2; D is ambiguous. The CDR3 has 15 amino acids. Trimming cost V 0 bases and J 1 base, with 12 bases left between them. CDR1 is DFQATT, CDR2 SNEGSKA, per germline (reference sequence). The CDR3 loop reads CSARDRDRNNYGYTF. As DNA, the CDR3 is TGCAGTGCTAGAGATCGAGATAGGAATAACTATGGCTACACCTTC.

The chain has TRBV5-5 and TRBJ2-3; 11 nucleotides align to TRBD2. Germline assignment: CDR1 SGHKS and CDR2 YYEKEE (reference sequence). V shed 7 bases, J shed 2 bases, and the junction held 9 bases outside the gene matches. This CDR3 has 16 residues. The CDR3 DNA sequence: TGTGCCAGCGGCCCAGGGACTAGCGGACTCACAGATACGCAGTATTTT. Translating it yields CASGPGTSGLTDTQYF.

The chain uses TRBV6-1 and TRBJ2-7; 7 bases agree with TRBD1. The CDR3 extends over 12 amino acids. V lost 6 bases to trimming and J lost 6 bases; unmatched junction nucleotides: 5. CDR1 is MNHNS and CDR2 is SASEGT in the germline V gene. The chain's CDR3 is CASRTGTAEQYF. In DNA, the CDR3 is TGTGCCAGCAGAACCGGGACAGCCGAGCAGTACTTC.

This clonotype was seen a handful of times. The chain uses TRBV15 and TRBJ2-7, with no clear D. The CDR3 spans 15 residues. The V end lost 0 bases, the J end lost 1 base, and 10 bases lay between the germline ends. Germline loops: CDR1 LNHNV, CDR2 YYDKDF (reference sequence). The CDR3 region is CATSRDYLESYEQYF. DNA of the CDR3: TGTGCCACCAGCAGAGATTATCTAGAATCCTACGAGCAGTACTTC.

The V and J genes are TRBV7-9 and TRBJ2-3, with D hard to call. Trimming left V 1 base short and J 4 bases short, with 12 bases between. The CDR3 runs 15 residues. Germline V gene data show CDR1 as SEHNR and CDR2 as FQNEAQ (reference sequence). CDR3 DNA: TGTGCCAGCAGCTTAGTTCGGTCGAGCCCAGATACGCAGTATTTT. The encoded protein is CASSLVRSSPDTQYF.

This clonotype was recorded many times. The rearrangement links TRBV20-1 to TRBJ2-2; D ambiguous. CDR1 and CDR2 (germline): DFQATT, SNEGSKA (reference sequence). V was cut by 6 bases and J by 3 bases, with 8 bases left in between. The CDR3 sequence is 12 residues long. CDR3 in amino acids: CSARRDTGELFF. The CDR3 DNA is TGCAGTGCCCGCCGGGACACCGGGGAGCTGTTTTTT.

This CDR3 is CASSSASGLAEGSTDTQYF. CDR3 bases: TGTGCCAGCAGTTCTGCTTCGGGACTAGCGGAGGGAAGCACAGATACGCAGTATTTT. V usage is TRBV6-2 or TRBV6-3 and J usage is TRBJ2-3; 11 bases align to TRBD2. The V segment lost 4 bases and the J segment 0 bases; nucleotides outside the gene matches: 12. CDR1 and CDR2 (germline): MNHEY, SVGEGT. The CDR3 extends over 19 amino acids.

In this sample, this clonotype turned up a few times. The chain combines TRBV7-2 with TRBJ2-3; D may be TRBD2 (6 bases). The germline V gene encodes CDR1 SGHTA and CDR2 FQGNSA. This CDR3 is 15 amino acids long. Trimming pared 4 bases from V and 1 base from J, leaving 12 bases between. The CDR3 protein is CASSSLGEGTDTQYF. DNA for the CDR3: TGTGCCAGCAGCTCTTTGGGGGAGGGCACAGATACGCAGTATTTT.

This clonotype occurred many times. The chain uses TRBV28 and TRBJ1-5; no clear D gene. The CDR3 runs to 15 residues. Deletions cut 4 bases from V and 10 bases from J, with 20 bases between. The germline V gene encodes CDR1 MDHEN and CDR2 SYDVKM. CDR3 sequence: CASSSFLVAGSPQHF. The CDR3 nucleotides read TGTGCCAGCAGTTCCTTCCTGGTGGCGGGGTCCCCCCAGCATTTT. The full variable domain, rest sourced from reference TRBV28 and TRBJ1-5, is DVKVTQSSRYLVKRTGEKVFLECVQDMDHENMFWYRQDPGLGLRLIYFSYDVKMKEKGDIPEGYSVSREKKERFSLILESASTNQTSMYLCASSSFLVAGSPQHFGDGTRLSIL.

This clonotype was picked up many times. V is TRBV19 and J is TRBJ2-1; D is perhaps TRBD1 or TRBD2 (5 bases each). The germline V and J ends were trimmed by 6 bases and 4 bases, with 22 bases remaining between them. CDR3 length equals 17 residues. The V gene's germline CDR1 is LNHDA and CDR2 SQIVND (reference sequence). The CDR3 region has the DNA TGTGCCAGTAGCACCTCGGGGCGCGGACCGCCGTACAATGAGCAGTTCTTC. Translation gives CASSTSGRGPPYNEQFF.